A single sample is the source of the 25 T cell receptor beta chains below, sequenced in a study of TIL therapy for anti-PD-1-resistant metastatic lung cancer. Sequencing used immunoSEQ v3. Sequenced by immunoSEQ multiplex PCR; TCRdb stores in-frame clones only, minus some. Of tens of thousands of clones detected, 74% appear once; the ten largest clones hold 2.5% to 3%. Time point indicated: pre-treatment sample, taken before nivolumab and TIL therapy. The sequencing used blood, collected at baseline. The origin of the receptors is a woman between 30 and 79 years old with non-small cell lung cancer.

The rearrangement links TRBV19 to TRBJ2-3; 7 bases map to TRBD2. The length of the CDR3 is 15 residues. Germline CDR1 is LNHDA and CDR2 is SQIVND (reference sequence). Trimming cost V 6 bases and J 0 bases; bases outside gene matches: 6. The CDR3 protein is CASRRAGPSTDTQYF. CDR3 coding DNA: TGTGCCAGTAGGAGAGCGGGGCCAAGCACAGATACGCAGTATTTT.

The chain uses TRBV6-6 and TRBJ2-3; 10 bases align to TRBD2. With 6 bases clipped from V and 6 bases from J, the junction kept 6 bases outside the gene matches. This CDR3 contains 14 residues. Germline CDR1 and CDR2: MNHNY and SVGAGI (reference sequence). The DNA of the CDR3 is TGTGCCAGCAGAACGAGCGGGAGGGCCGATACGCAGTATTTT. Protein sequence: CASRTSGRADTQYF.

V usage is TRBV9 and J usage is TRBJ2-1; D remains ambiguous. Germline V lookup: CDR1 SGDLS, CDR2 YYNGEE. Trimming pared 1 base from V and 0 bases from J, leaving 11 bases between. CDR3 size: 16 residues. Here the CDR3 DNA reads TGTGCCAGCAGCGTATTCGAGATTAGCTCCTACAATGAGCAGTTCTTC. This gives the protein CASSVFEISSYNEQFF.

This clone was seen just once. The chain uses TRBV10-3 and TRBJ2-5; D ambiguous. This CDR3 region has 12 residues. V was trimmed by 4 bases and J by 1 base, leaving 4 bases between them. CDR1 is ENHRY, CDR2 SYGVKD, per germline. The CDR3 here is CAISASQETQYF. The CDR3 coding sequence is TGTGCCATCAGTGCCAGCCAAGAGACCCAGTACTTC.

The V call is TRBV7-8, the J call TRBJ2-7, with D unclear. V lost 7 bases to trimming and J lost 1 base, with 14 bases between them. CDR3 length: 14 amino acids. Germline V gene lookup returns CDR1 SGHVS and CDR2 FQNEAQ. The CDR3 DNA is TGTGCCAGCACCGGCGGCGGCGGTTCCTACGAGCAGTACTTC. This sequence encodes CASTGGGGSYEQYF.

The CDR3 region is CASSPIGVGASGGKSDEQFF. The DNA of the CDR3 is TGTGCCAGCAGTCCAATCGGGGTAGGTGCTAGCGGGGGGAAGAGCGATGAGCAGTTCTTC. The chain couples TRBV28 to TRBJ2-1, with 11 positions matching TRBD2. Germline V gene sequence: CDR1 MDHEN, CDR2 SYDVKM. Unmatched junction bases numbered 23, after V lost 5 bases and J lost 8 bases. This CDR3 region has 20 residues.

The chain employs TRBV7-8 and TRBJ2-5, with D unclear. Trimming shortened V by 7 bases and J by 2 bases, and 11 bases separated the two germline ends. The CDR3 is made up of 13 amino acids. Germline loops: CDR1 SGHVS, CDR2 FQNEAQ. The CDR3 coding sequence is TGTGCCAGCACCTTGGGTGATCAAGAGACCCAGTACTTC. This gives the protein CASTLGDQETQYF.

The V and J genes are TRBV5-1 and TRBJ2-1; 12 nucleotides line up with TRBD1. The germline gives CDR1 SGHRS, CDR2 YFSETQ. After removal of 0 bases from V and 8 bases from J, the junction contained 9 bases not matched to a gene. The CDR3 length is 17 residues. The CDR3 sequence is CASSLERGRDRGHEQFF. The CDR3 DNA follows: TGCGCCAGCAGCTTGGAAAGGGGCCGGGACAGGGGGCATGAGCAGTTCTTC.

The chain links TRBV19 to TRBJ2-1, with no clear D. The V end was cut by 2 bases, the J end by 5 bases, with 10 bases between. Germline CDR1 reads LNHDA; CDR2 reads SQIVND (reference sequence). CDR3 length: 14 residues. CDR3 residues: CASSIMATDNEQFF. As DNA, the CDR3 is TGTGCCAGTAGTATAATGGCTACCGACAATGAGCAGTTCTTC.

This clone was detected only once. The V gene is TRBV9, the J gene TRBJ2-1, with 9 bases matching TRBD2. CDR3 length equals 16 residues. Per the germline V gene, CDR1 is SGDLS and CDR2 is YYNGEE. V lost 3 bases, J lost 4 bases, and 8 bases stayed unmatched. The CDR3 DNA reads TGTGCCAGCAGCGGCCGTGTAGCGGGAGCATACAATGAGCAGTTCTTC. This sequence encodes CASSGRVAGAYNEQFF.

The gene calls are TRBV11-3 and TRBJ2-3, with TRBD2 matching 9 bases. V lost 7 bases and J lost 6; bases outside the gene matches: 11. Germline V lookup: CDR1 SGHNT, CDR2 YENEEA. The CDR3 has 15 residues. This CDR3 reads CASTKGGRAEDTQYF. The CDR3 coding sequence is TGTGCCAGCACTAAAGGCGGGAGGGCCGAGGATACGCAGTATTTT.

The chain couples TRBV6-4 to TRBJ1-6, with a possible D match to TRBD1 (5 bases). V was cut by 0 bases and J by 14 bases, with 14 bases left in between. CDR3 length: 14 residues. Germline assignment: CDR1 MRHNA and CDR2 SNTAGT. The CDR3 region is CASSDSNRMTSLHF. In DNA form, the CDR3 reads TGTGCCAGCAGTGACTCGAACAGGATGACGTCCCTCCACTTT.

The chain has TRBV19 and TRBJ1-1; maybe TRBD1 (5 bases). The CDR3 is 14 amino acids. Germline V gene data show CDR1 as LNHDA and CDR2 as SQIVND (reference sequence). V lost 6 bases to trimming and J lost 4 bases, with 15 bases between them. The CDR3 here is CASRTRESVTEAFF. The DNA of the CDR3 is TGTGCCAGTAGAACCAGGGAGTCGGTCACTGAAGCTTTCTTT.

CDR3 DNA: TGTGCCAGTAGTATGGAGGGACGAAACTACGAGCAGTACTTC. It codes for CASSMEGRNYEQYF. The rearrangement joins TRBV19 to TRBJ2-7, with D tentatively TRBD2 (6 bases). CDR3 size: 14 residues. V was pared by 3 bases and J by 3 bases, with 12 bases between. Germline CDR1 LNHDA, CDR2 SQIVND (reference sequence).

The chain uses TRBV5-1 and TRBJ2-1; D remains unclear. Germline CDR1 reads SGHRS; CDR2 reads YFSETQ. The CDR3 covers 16 residues. Deletions cut 0 bases from V and 0 bases from J, with 10 bases between. Written as DNA, the CDR3 is TGCGCCAGCAGCTTGGCTGCCCGGAGCTCCTACAATGAGCAGTTCTTC. Translating gives CASSLAARSSYNEQFF. Together with reference TRBV5-1 and TRBJ2-1, the CDR3 gives the full variable domain: KAGVTQTPRYLIKTRGQQVTLSCSPISGHRSVSWYQQTPGQGLQFLFEYFSETQRNKGNFPGRFSGRQFSNSRSEMNVSTLELGDSALYLCASSLAARSSYNEQFFGPGTRLTVL.

The chain joins TRBV9 to TRBJ2-5; no clear D. Germline V lookup: CDR1 SGDLS, CDR2 YYNGEE. This CDR3 region has 12 residues. V was clipped by 4 bases and J by 5 bases, with 9 bases between them. DNA for the CDR3: TGTGCCAGCAGCCCTGTTTGGGAGACCCAGTACTTC. Translation: CASSPVWETQYF. The variable domain in full, with the rest retrieved from reference TRBV9 and TRBJ2-5, is DSGVTQTPKHLITATGQRVTLRCSPRSGDLSVYWYQQSLDQGLQFLIQYYNGEERAKGNILERFSAQQFPDLHSELNLSSLELGDSALYFCASSPVWETQYFGPGTRLLVL.

The J gene is TRBJ1-2, the V gene TRBV2; D is unclear. This CDR3 contains 13 residues. Germline V gene lookup returns CDR1 SNHLY and CDR2 FYNNEI. V lost 4 bases, J lost 0 bases, and 6 bases lay in between. The CDR3 loop reads CASSARTNYGYTF. In DNA form, the CDR3 reads TGTGCCAGCAGTGCGCGCACTAACTATGGCTACACCTTC.

In its sample, this clone was seen a few times. This chain connects TRBV11-2 to TRBJ2-1; 16 bases fit TRBD2. The CDR3 extends over 19 amino acids. V was clipped by 7 bases and J by 2 bases; unmatched bases: 11. Germline CDR1 and CDR2: SGHAT and FQNNGV. For the CDR3, the DNA is TGTGCCAGCATCCAGTGGGGACTAGCGGGAGGGCCCCCCTACAATGAGCAGTTCTTC. Its translation is CASIQWGLAGGPPYNEQFF.

The V and J genes are TRBV5-4 and TRBJ2-7; D might be TRBD1 (5 bases). This CDR3 contains 13 residues. CDR1 SGHNT and CDR2 YYREEE come from the germline V gene (reference sequence). V was shortened by 5 bases and J by 5 bases, with 14 bases between the two germline ends. The CDR3 DNA follows: TGTGCCAGCAGGTTTCAGGGTGAACACGAGCAGTACTTC. It yields the protein CASRFQGEHEQYF. Full variable domain (outside the CDR3, taken from reference TRBV5-4 and TRBJ2-7): ETGVTQSPTHLIKTRGQQVTLRCSSQSGHNTVSWYQQALGQGPQFIFQYYREEENGRGNFPPRFSGLQFPNYSSELNVNALELDDSALYLCASRFQGEHEQYFGPGTRLTVT.

V gene TRBV28 combines with J gene TRBJ2-4, with D possibly matching TRBD2 (6 bases). The CDR3 extends over 15 amino acids. The germline gives CDR1 MDHEN, CDR2 SYDVKM. Trimming took 3 bases from V and 6 from J, leaving 15 bases between them. The CDR3 here is CASSFARTTTNIQYF. Here the CDR3 DNA reads TGTGCCAGCAGTTTTGCCAGGACTACCACAAACATTCAGTACTTC.

The chain combines TRBV5-1 with TRBJ2-3; 7 bases map to TRBD2. The CDR3 sequence is 16 residues long. V was pared by 0 bases and J by 2 bases, with 6 bases of the junction left unmatched. Germline lookup yields CDR1 SGHRS and CDR2 YFSETQ. In DNA form, the CDR3 reads TGCGCCAGCAGCTTGGGGGCTAGCGGTAACACAGATACGCAGTATTTT. Its translation: CASSLGASGNTDTQYF.

The chain carries TRBV5-1 and TRBJ2-1; 9 bases fit TRBD2. The J segment lost 1 base and the V segment lost 4 bases, leaving 15 bases of the junction unmatched. From germline, CDR1 is SGHRS and CDR2 YFSETQ. This CDR3 has 19 amino acids. The CDR3 is CASSTGTAPGLASYNEQFF. The CDR3, as DNA: TGCGCCAGCAGCACTGGGACGGCTCCGGGACTAGCATCCTACAATGAGCAGTTCTTC.

The chain couples TRBV7-2 to TRBJ1-2; TRBD1 agrees at 8 bases. Germline V gene data show CDR1 as SGHTA and CDR2 as FQGNSA. The CDR3 loop spans 15 amino acids. V was clipped by 4 bases and J by 2 bases; unmatched bases: 6. CDR3 amino acids: CASSSQGASNYGYTF. DNA for the CDR3: TGTGCCAGCAGCTCCCAGGGGGCGAGCAACTATGGCTACACCTTC.

The CDR3 DNA is TGCAGTGCTAGAAGGGGCTACGAGCAGTACTTC. Its translation: CSARRGYEQYF. This chain joins TRBV20-1 and TRBJ2-7, with D tentatively TRBD1 (5 bases). Germline lookup yields CDR1 DFQATT and CDR2 SNEGSKA (reference sequence). V shed 2 bases and J shed 3 bases, with 5 bases lying between them. The CDR3 is 11 amino acids.

The genes are TRBV6-4 and TRBJ2-2, with D possibly being TRBD2 (6 bases). Germline CDR1 reads MRHNA; CDR2 reads SNTAGT. This CDR3 spans 14 amino acids. V was pared by 7 bases and J by 1 base, with 10 bases between. The CDR3 loop is CASKAGMNTGELFF. CDR3 nucleotides: TGTGCCAGCAAGGCGGGGATGAACACCGGGGAGCTGTTTTTT.